This record concerns one T cell receptor beta chain sequence. What it recognizes is unknown. Assay: immunoSEQ multiplex PCR; the TCRdb copy retains only in-frame clones and omits some. The sample lists 90,000 to 120,000 clones, around 92% occurring once. CDR3 length: 17 amino acids. Germline CDR1 and CDR2: LNHNV and YYDKDF (reference sequence). The V end lost 3 bases, the J end lost 7 bases, and 25 bases lay between the germline ends. These data originate in a study of siplizumab effects on memory and regulatory T cells. Study results and caveats: To unstimulated subsets, only a minor fraction of alloreactive clones could be mapped. Greater diversity than memory cells seemed evident in naive T cells, which also appeared to be major alloresponse contributors.

The sequence derives from a human donor in good health. Some clones in this sample may be carry-over from other donors' samples. What was sequenced was CD4+ T cells sorted from blood. V gene TRBV15 combines with J gene TRBJ2-7; the D gene is possibly TRBD1 (6 bases). CDR3 protein: CATSSRPKVKPGQEQYF. CDR3 in DNA: TGTGCCACCAGCAGCCGACCGAAAGTGAAACCAGGACAGGAGCAGTACTTC.